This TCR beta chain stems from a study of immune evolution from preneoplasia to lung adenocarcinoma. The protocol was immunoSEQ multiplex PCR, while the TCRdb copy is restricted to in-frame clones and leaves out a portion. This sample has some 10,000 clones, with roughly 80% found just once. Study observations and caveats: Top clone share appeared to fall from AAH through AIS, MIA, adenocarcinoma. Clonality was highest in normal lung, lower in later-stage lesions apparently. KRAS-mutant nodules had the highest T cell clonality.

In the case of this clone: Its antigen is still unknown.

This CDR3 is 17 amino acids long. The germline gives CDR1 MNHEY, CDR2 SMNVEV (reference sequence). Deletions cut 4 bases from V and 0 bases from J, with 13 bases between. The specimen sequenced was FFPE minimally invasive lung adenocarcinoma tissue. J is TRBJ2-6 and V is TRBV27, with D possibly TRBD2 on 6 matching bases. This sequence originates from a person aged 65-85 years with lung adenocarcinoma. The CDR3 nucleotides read TGTGCCAGCAGTTCCCCGGGACTGCACTCTGGGGCCAACGTCCTGACTTTC. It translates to CASSSPGLHSGANVLTF.